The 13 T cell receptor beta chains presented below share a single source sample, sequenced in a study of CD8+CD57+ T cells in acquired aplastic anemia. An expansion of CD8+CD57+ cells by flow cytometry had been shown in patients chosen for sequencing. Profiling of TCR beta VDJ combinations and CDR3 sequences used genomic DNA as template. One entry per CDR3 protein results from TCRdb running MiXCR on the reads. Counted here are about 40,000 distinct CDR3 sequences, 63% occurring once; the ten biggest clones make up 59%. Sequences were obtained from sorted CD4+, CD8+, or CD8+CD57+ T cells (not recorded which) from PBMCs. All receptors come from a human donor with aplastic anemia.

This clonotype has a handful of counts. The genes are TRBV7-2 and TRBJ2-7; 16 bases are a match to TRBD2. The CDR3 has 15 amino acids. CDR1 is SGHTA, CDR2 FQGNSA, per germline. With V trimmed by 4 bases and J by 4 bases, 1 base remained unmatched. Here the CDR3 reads CASSWGLAGGYEQYF. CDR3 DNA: TGTGCCAGCAGCTGGGGACTAGCGGGGGGGTACGAGCAGTACTTC. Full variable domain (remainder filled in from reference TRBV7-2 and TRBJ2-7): GAGVSQSPSNKVTEKGKDVELRCDPISGHTALYWYRQSLGQGLEFLIYFQGNSAPDKSGLPSDRFSAERTGGSVSTLTIQRTQQEDSAVYLCASSWGLAGGYEQYFGPGTRLTVT.

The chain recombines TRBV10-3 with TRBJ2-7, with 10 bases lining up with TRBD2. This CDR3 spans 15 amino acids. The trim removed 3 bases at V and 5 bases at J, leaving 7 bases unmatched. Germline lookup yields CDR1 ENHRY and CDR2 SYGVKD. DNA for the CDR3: TGTGCCATCAGTGAAATGAGCGGGGGGGTCCACGAGCAGTACTTC. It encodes CAISEMSGGVHEQYF.

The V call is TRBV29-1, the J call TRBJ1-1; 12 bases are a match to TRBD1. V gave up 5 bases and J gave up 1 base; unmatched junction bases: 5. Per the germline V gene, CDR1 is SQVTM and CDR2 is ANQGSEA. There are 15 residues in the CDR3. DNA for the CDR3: TGCAGCGTTCCCGGGACAGGGGGCTGGAACACTGAAGCTTTCTTT. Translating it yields CSVPGTGGWNTEAFF.

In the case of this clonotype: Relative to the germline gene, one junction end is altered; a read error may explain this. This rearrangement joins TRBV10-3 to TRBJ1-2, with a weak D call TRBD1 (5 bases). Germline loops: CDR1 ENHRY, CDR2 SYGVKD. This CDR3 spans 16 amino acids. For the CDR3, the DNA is TGTGCCAGCAGTGATAGGGAGACAGTTTTCGACTATGGCTACACCTTC. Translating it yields CASSDRETVFDYGYTF.

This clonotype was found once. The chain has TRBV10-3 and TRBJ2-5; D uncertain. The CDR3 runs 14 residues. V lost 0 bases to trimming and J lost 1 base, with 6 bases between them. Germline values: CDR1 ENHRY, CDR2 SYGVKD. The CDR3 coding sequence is TGTGCCATCAGTGAGTCGGGGTCCCAAGAGACCCAGTACTTC. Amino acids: CAISESGSQETQYF.

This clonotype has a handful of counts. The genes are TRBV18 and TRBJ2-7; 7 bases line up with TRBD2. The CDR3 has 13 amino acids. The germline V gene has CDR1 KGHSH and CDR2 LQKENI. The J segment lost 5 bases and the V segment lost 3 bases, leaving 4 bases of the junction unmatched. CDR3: CASSPTAGDEQYF. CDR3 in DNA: TGTGCCAGCTCACCGACGGCGGGAGACGAGCAGTACTTC.

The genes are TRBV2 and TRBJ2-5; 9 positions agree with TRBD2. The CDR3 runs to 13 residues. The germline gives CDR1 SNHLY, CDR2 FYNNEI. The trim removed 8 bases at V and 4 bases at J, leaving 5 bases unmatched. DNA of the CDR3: TGTGCCAGCGCTAGCGGGAACGGAGAGACCCAGTACTTC. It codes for CASASGNGETQYF. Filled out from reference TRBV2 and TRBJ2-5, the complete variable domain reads EPEVTQTPSHQVTQMGQEVILRCVPISNHLYFYWYRQILGQKVEFLVSFYNNEISEKSEIFDDQFSVERPDGSNFTLKIRSTKLEDSAMYFCASASGNGETQYFGPGTRLLVL.

CDR3 coding DNA: TGCAGCGTTGAGTGGACAGGGAACACCGGGGAGCTGTTTTTT. The encoded protein is CSVEWTGNTGELFF. The rearrangement joins TRBV29-1 to TRBJ2-2, with 7 bases matching TRBD1. This CDR3 has 14 amino acids. Germline lookup yields CDR1 SQVTM and CDR2 ANQGSEA. The V and J ends lost 3 bases and 1 base, in that order; junction bases with no gene match: 2.

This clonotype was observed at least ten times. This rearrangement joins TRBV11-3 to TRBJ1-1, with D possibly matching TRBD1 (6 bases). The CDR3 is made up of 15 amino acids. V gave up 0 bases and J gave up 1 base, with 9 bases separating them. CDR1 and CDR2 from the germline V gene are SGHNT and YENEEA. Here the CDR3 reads CASSLDLTGNTEAFF. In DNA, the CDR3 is TGTGCCAGCAGCTTAGATCTGACAGGGAACACTGAAGCTTTCTTT. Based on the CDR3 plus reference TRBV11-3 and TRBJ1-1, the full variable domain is EAGVVQSPRYKIIEKKQPVAFWCNPISGHNTLYWYLQNLGQGPELLIRYENEEAVDDSQLPKDRFSAERLKGVDSTLKIQPAELGDSAVYLCASSLDLTGNTEAFFGQGTRLTVV.

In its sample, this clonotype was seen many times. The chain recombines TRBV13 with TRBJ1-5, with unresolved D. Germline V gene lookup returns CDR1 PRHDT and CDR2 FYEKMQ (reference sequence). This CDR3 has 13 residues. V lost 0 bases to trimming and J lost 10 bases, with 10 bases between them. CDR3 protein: CASSLGGLGPQHF. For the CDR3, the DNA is TGTGCCAGCAGCTTAGGCGGGTTAGGACCCCAGCATTTT.

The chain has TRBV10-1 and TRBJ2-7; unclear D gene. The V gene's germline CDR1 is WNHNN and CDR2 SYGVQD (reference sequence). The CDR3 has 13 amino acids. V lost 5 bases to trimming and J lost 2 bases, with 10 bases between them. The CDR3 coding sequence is TGCGCCAGCAGTCACCTCCCAACCTACGAGCAGTACTTC. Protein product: CASSHLPTYEQYF.

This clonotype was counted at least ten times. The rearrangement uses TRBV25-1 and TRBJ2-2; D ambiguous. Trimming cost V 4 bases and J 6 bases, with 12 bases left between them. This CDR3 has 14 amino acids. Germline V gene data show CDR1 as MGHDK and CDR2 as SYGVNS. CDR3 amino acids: CASSGGLHSGELFF. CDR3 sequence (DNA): TGTGCCAGCAGTGGTGGTTTGCACTCCGGGGAGCTGTTTTTT.

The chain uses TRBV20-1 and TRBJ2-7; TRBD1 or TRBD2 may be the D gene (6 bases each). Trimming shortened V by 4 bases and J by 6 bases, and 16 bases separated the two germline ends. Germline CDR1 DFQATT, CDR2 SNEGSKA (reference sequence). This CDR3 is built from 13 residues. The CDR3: CSAKGGTVGEQYF. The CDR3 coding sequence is TGCAGTGCTAAGGGGGGAACGGTCGGCGAGCAGTACTTC.